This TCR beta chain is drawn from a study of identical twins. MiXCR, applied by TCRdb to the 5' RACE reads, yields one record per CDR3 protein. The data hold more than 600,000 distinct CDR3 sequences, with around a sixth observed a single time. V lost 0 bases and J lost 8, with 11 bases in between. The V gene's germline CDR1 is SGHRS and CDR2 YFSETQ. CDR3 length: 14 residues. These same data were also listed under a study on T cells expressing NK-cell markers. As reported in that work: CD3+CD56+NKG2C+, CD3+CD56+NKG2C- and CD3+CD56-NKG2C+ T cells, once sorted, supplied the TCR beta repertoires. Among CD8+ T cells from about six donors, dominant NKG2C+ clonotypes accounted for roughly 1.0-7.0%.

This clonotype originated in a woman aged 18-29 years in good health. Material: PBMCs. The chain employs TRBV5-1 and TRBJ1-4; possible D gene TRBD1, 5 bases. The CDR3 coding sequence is TGCGCCAGCAGCTTGGGACAGTGGGACGAAAAACTGTTTTTT. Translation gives CASSLGQWDEKLFF.